Listed below are T cell receptor beta chains from one sample, sequenced in a study of regulatory T cells in long-lasting Graves disease. TCRdb called the multiplex PCR reads again in MiXCR, with one record for every CDR3 protein. This sample carries 350,000 to 450,000 distinct CDR3 sequences, 15% of them seen once, and the ten largest clones take approximately 7.8%. These data also featured in a second study, about T cells in Graves' hyperthyroidism and ophthalmopathy.

Sequencing was performed on peripheral blood mononuclear cells (PBMCs), taken at new diagnosis, from a patient treated with antithyroid drugs. These receptor sequences come from a woman between 35 and 50 years old with Graves disease. Both conserved end residues are part of each CDR3. A D gene is named only where the DNA matches it firmly. Not every row has a clone size; where given, it reads once, few, many or a size class.

J | D | size | V | CDR3 | DNA
TRBJ2-3 | . | . | TRBV3-1 | CASGKRGTSTDTQYF | TGTGCCAGCGGCAAGCGAGGCACGAGCACAGATACGCAGTATTTT
TRBJ1-5 | . | . | TRBV19 | CASSITRNQPQHF | TGTGCCAGTAGTATAACTCGCAATCAGCCCCAGCATTTT
TRBJ2-7 | . | many | TRBV2 | CASSGTSGTRSYEQYF | TGTGCCAGCAGTGGGACATCCGGGACCCGCTCCTACGAGCAGTACTTC
TRBJ2-2 | TRBD2 | few | TRBV28 | CASSLELAITGGLFF | TGTGCCAGCAGTTTGGAACTAGCGATCACCGGGGGGCTGTTTTTT
TRBJ2-1 | . | many | TRBV20-1 | CSARAQLNSYNEQFF | TGCAGTGCTAGGGCACAGTTAAACTCCTACAATGAGCAGTTCTTC
TRBJ2-1 | TRBD2 | few | TRBV20-1 | CSARVLRTSGRASYNEQFF | TGCAGTGCTAGAGTTTTAAGGACTAGCGGGAGGGCCTCCTACAATGAGCAGTTCTTC
TRBJ2-5 | . | few | TRBV7-9 | CASSPSVGVQYF | TGTGCCAGCAGCCCGAGTGTAGGGGTCCAGTACTTC
TRBJ2-5 | . | many | TRBV12-3/TRBV12-4 | CASSRQYQETQYF | TGTGCCAGCAGTCGACAGTACCAAGAGACCCAGTACTTC
TRBJ2-3 | TRBD2 | . | TRBV4-2 | CASSQDLEREVTDTQYF | TGTGCCAGCAGCCAAGATCTAGAGCGGGAGGTCACAGATACGCAGTATTTT
TRBJ1-1 | . | many | TRBV6-5 | CASNYAGAYGEAFF | TGTGCCAGCAATTATGCGGGGGCGTATGGTGAAGCTTTCTTT
TRBJ2-7 | . | many | TRBV12-3/TRBV12-4 | CASSLGVGVNSIYEQYF | TGTGCCAGCAGTTTAGGAGTAGGTGTGAACAGTATCTACGAGCAGTACTTC
TRBJ2-3 | . | . | TRBV28 | CASSFSIGNTQYF | TGTGCCAGCAGTTTCTCAATAGGAAATACGCAGTATTTT
TRBJ1-2 | . | few | TRBV28 | CASSAPEGPDYGYTF | TGTGCCAGCAGTGCCCCCGAGGGGCCTGACTATGGCTACACCTTC
TRBJ2-1 | . | many | TRBV29-1 | CSVAQNEQFF | TGCAGCGTTGCCCAGAATGAGCAGTTCTTC
TRBJ2-5 | TRBD2 | few | TRBV29-1 | CSGGGGSGDRGTQYF | TGCAGCGGGGGGGGAGGTAGCGGGGACCGGGGGACCCAGTACTTC
TRBJ1-5 | TRBD1 | . | TRBV14 | CASSQDFAGQTNQPQHF | TGTGCCAGCAGCCAAGATTTTGCGGGACAGACTAATCAGCCCCAGCATTTT
TRBJ1-1 | . | few | TRBV18 | CASSPQAFNTEAFF | TGTGCCAGCTCGCCCCAGGCCTTTAACACTGAAGCTTTCTTT
TRBJ2-3 | . | few | TRBV12-5 | CATAASDTQYF | TGTGCTACCGCGGCCTCTGATACGCAGTATTTT
TRBJ2-3 | TRBD2 | few | TRBV3-1 | CASSEGLAGGLTDTQYF | TGTGCCAGCAGTGAAGGACTAGCGGGAGGACTCACAGATACGCAGTATTTT
TRBJ2-3 | TRBD1 | many | TRBV7-9 | CASSPDPGTGARHTQYF | TGTGCCAGCAGCCCTGATCCCGGGACAGGGGCGCGGCATACGCAGTATTTT
TRBJ2-1 | TRBD2 | many | TRBV11-3 | CASSLDLVFGLAGQAAVKEQFF | TGTGCCAGCAGCTTAGACCTAGTTTTTGGACTAGCGGGTCAGGCGGCGGTAAAAGAGCAGTTCTTC
TRBJ2-4 | . | many | TRBV13 | CASSPDGSRAKNIQYF | TGTGCCAGCAGCCCGGACGGGAGTCGGGCCAAAAACATTCAGTACTTC
TRBJ2-1 | TRBD2 | many | TRBV29-1 | CSVEGGGTDEQFF | TGCAGCGTTGAAGGGGGAGGGACGGATGAGCAGTTCTTC
TRBJ2-2 | . | many | TRBV27 | CASSSVRGTGELFF | TGTGCCAGCAGTTCGGTACGGGGCACCGGGGAGCTGTTTTTT
TRBJ2-7 | TRBD1 | few | TRBV5-1 | CASSPRDRASYKQYF | TGCGCCAGCAGCCCCCGGGACAGGGCGTCCTACAAGCAGTACTTC
TRBJ2-7 | TRBD1 | . | TRBV11-1 | CASSQAGTGVTYEQYF | TGTGCCAGCAGCCAGGCCGGGACAGGGGTCACCTACGAGCAGTACTTC
TRBJ2-1 | TRBD1 | many | TRBV12-3/TRBV12-4 | CASSPTGTEGRIF | TGTGCCAGCAGTCCAACCGGGACAGAAGGCCGGATCTTC
TRBJ2-1 | . | few | TRBV12-5 | CASGRANEQFF | TGTGCTAGTGGTCGGGCCAATGAGCAGTTCTTC
TRBJ1-1 | . | many | TRBV12-3/TRBV12-4 | CASSLAHKNTEAFF | TGTGCCAGCAGTCTCGCCCACAAGAACACTGAAGCTTTCTTT
TRBJ2-3 | . | many | TRBV12-3/TRBV12-4 | CASRRGTASTDTQYF | TGTGCCAGCAGACGGGGGACCGCGAGCACAGATACGCAGTATTTT
TRBJ1-6 | . | . | TRBV6-5 | CASSYSNRRGRPLHF | TGTGCCAGCAGTTACTCGAACAGGAGGGGCAGGCCCCTCCACTTT
TRBJ2-2 | . | . | TRBV27 | CASSLSRELFF | TGTGCCAGCAGTTTATCCAGGGAGCTGTTTTTT
TRBJ2-4 | TRBD2 | many | TRBV20-1 | CSASLAGGIAKNIQYF | TGCAGTGCTAGTCTAGCGGGAGGGATAGCCAAAAACATTCAGTACTTC
TRBJ2-2 | . | many | TRBV30 | CAWSSHAFTGELFF | TGTGCCTGGAGTTCCCATGCGTTCACCGGGGAGCTGTTTTTT
TRBJ2-7 | TRBD2 | many | TRBV2 | CASSTSGASIGEQYF | TGTGCCAGCAGTACTAGCGGAGCGTCAATTGGAGAGCAGTACTTC
TRBJ1-4 | TRBD1 | . | TRBV7-2 | CASSDNRGFREKLFF | TGTGCCAGCAGCGACAACAGGGGCTTTAGGGAAAAACTGTTTTTT
TRBJ2-5 | TRBD2 | few | TRBV2 | CASRFLASGETQYF | TGTGCCAGCAGATTCCTCGCTAGCGGTGAGACCCAGTACTTC
TRBJ2-7 | . | few | TRBV5-5 | CASSSRGATSYEQYF | TGTGCCAGCAGCTCCAGGGGGGCGACTAGCTACGAGCAGTACTTC
TRBJ1-5 | . | many | TRBV15 | CATSYIETGTLCNQPQHF | TGTGCCACCAGCTATATCGAGACAGGCACGTTGTGCAATCAGCCCCAGCATTTT
TRBJ1-2 | TRBD1 | many | TRBV14 | CASSGKDRAYGYTF | TGTGCCAGCAGCGGGAAGGACAGGGCCTATGGCTACACCTTC
TRBJ2-7 | . | few | TRBV28 | CASSEQQGSAHEQYF | TGTGCCAGCAGTGAACAGCAGGGGTCCGCCCACGAGCAGTACTTC
TRBJ2-1 | TRBD2 | . | TRBV9 | CASSVGGPAGGPGEQFF | TGTGCCAGCAGCGTAGGGGGTCCAGCGGGAGGCCCAGGTGAGCAGTTCTTC
TRBJ2-4 | . | many | TRBV15 | CATSRDPGKSAKNIQYF | TGTGCCACCAGCAGAGATCCTGGAAAAAGTGCCAAAAACATTCAGTACTTC